These T cell receptor beta chains were read from a single sample in a study of cytomegalovirus exposure and HLA in healthy donors. Produced via immunoSEQ multiplex PCR; TCRdb's table is partial and in-frame only. The sample includes under 95,000 clones, 94% seen only once; the top ten take approximately 2%. The sequenced sample was PBMCs. These receptors all come from a woman in her late teens or twenties in good health and CMV-seronegative. The CDR3 runs from the conserved cysteine through the conserved F or W. The D gene is left open where the match is weak. Not all rows give a size; the values are once, few, many and, for expanded clones, a class.

v_gene	j_gene	d_gene	abundance	CDR3nt	CDR3aa
TRBV11-2	TRBJ2-7	TRBD2	-	TGTGCCAGCAGCTTAGTCGGTGGGAGGGCCGCCGTATTGTACGAGCAGTACTTC	CASSLVGGRAAVLYEQYF
TRBV18	TRBJ2-1	-	-	TGTGCCAGCTCACCACCCCTAGCGCTTCTCTACAATGAGCAGTTCTTC	CASSPPLALLYNEQFF
TRBV4-1	TRBJ2-7	TRBD1	-	TGCGCCAGCAGCCAAGAGGGCCGACAGGGCAACGAGCAGTACTTC	CASSQEGRQGNEQYF
TRBV4-1	TRBJ2-7	-	once	TGCGCCAGCAGCCAAGACCCTATCTACGAGCAGTACTTC	CASSQDPIYEQYF
TRBV27	TRBJ2-5	-	-	TGTGCCAGCTCACGTTTTCAGGGCTCAGAGACCCAGTACTTC	CASSRFQGSETQYF
TRBV7-2	TRBJ2-7	TRBD1	-	TGTGCCAGCAGCCTCGGGACAGGACAATACGAGCAGTACTTC	CASSLGTGQYEQYF
TRBV21-1	TRBJ1-3	-	-	TGTGCCAGCAGCAAAGGAGCGGGGGGTTCTGGAAACACCATATATTTT	CASSKGAGGSGNTIYF
TRBV4-2	TRBJ2-5	TRBD2	-	TGTGCCAGCAGCCAAGAACTAGCGGGACTAGCGGTGGAGACCCAGTACTTC	CASSQELAGLAVETQYF
TRBV5-6	TRBJ2-5	-	-	TGTGCCAGCAGCTTGCCCCTTACGGGGTCCCAGTACTTC	CASSLPLTGSQYF
TRBV30	TRBJ2-3	TRBD2	-	TGTGCCTGGAGTCTCAAGCGGGAGGTAATCACAGATACGCAGTATTTT	CAWSLKREVITDTQYF
TRBV6-1	TRBJ1-1	-	-	TGTGCCAGCAGTGAACCGATGGGCATTGCTTTCTTT	CASSEPMGIAFF
TRBV6-6	TRBJ2-7	TRBD1	-	TGTGCCAGCATGACAGGGGTCCTTTGGGAGCAGTACTTC	CASMTGVLWEQYF
TRBV6-6	TRBJ2-7	TRBD2	-	TGTGCCAGCAGAAGACTAGCGGGAGGGCATTACGAGCAGTACTTC	CASRRLAGGHYEQYF
TRBV7-5	TRBJ2-3	-	-	TGTGCCAGAGGAGGGTTTGCAAATACGCAGTATTTT	CARGGFANTQYF
TRBV13	TRBJ2-1	TRBD2	-	TGTGCCAGCAGCTTAAGGACTAGCGGAGTCTCCTACAATGAGCAGTTCTTC	CASSLRTSGVSYNEQFF
TRBV2	TRBJ2-7	TRBD2	-	TGTGCCAGCAGTGGGACTAGGGGCCCCCACGAGCAGTACTTC	CASSGTRGPHEQYF
TRBV9	TRBJ2-7	TRBD2	-	TGTGCCAGCAGCCTCGGGACTAGCGGCTACGAGCAGTACTTC	CASSLGTSGYEQYF
TRBV7-2	TRBJ1-5	-	-	TGTGCCAGCAGCCAACGGGGGGGTACAGCCAATCAGCCCCAGCATTTT	CASSQRGGTANQPQHF
TRBV5-4	TRBJ2-1	TRBD2	-	TGTGCCAGCAGCCCTGGACTAGCGGGAAGAAGCGAGCAGTTCTTC	CASSPGLAGRSEQFF
TRBV7-6	TRBJ2-1	-	once	TGTGCCAGCAGCCCAGAGGGAAGGAGCTCCTACAATGAGCAGTTCTTC	CASSPEGRSSYNEQFF
TRBV19	TRBJ1-5	-	-	TGTGCCAGTAGTAGTTTTTCGTCGAGGGTTGTGGGCAATCAGCCCCAGCATTTT	CASSSFSSRVVGNQPQHF
TRBV11-2	TRBJ2-7	TRBD2	-	TGTGCCAGCAGCTCACTAGCGGGAGAGTACTCCAACGAGCAGTACTTC	CASSSLAGEYSNEQYF
TRBV9	TRBJ2-5	-	once	TGTGCCAGCAGCGTAGGAGCGGAGCAAGAGACCCAGTACTTC	CASSVGAEQETQYF
TRBV7-9	TRBJ2-3	-	-	TGTGCCAGCAGCTTCGGGGGAGATACAGATACGCAGTATTTT	CASSFGGDTDTQYF
TRBV7-3	TRBJ2-6	-	-	TGTGCCAGCAGTTCTACAGGGTTTGGGGCCAACGTCCTGACTTTC	CASSSTGFGANVLTF
TRBV19	TRBJ2-7	-	-	TGTGCCAGTAGTCTCGGGGGACCCACCTACGAGCAGTACTTC	CASSLGGPTYEQYF
TRBV5-1	TRBJ1-1	TRBD1	-	TGCGCCAGCAGCTTCAGGGACAGGGGGACCAACACTGAAGCTTTCTTT	CASSFRDRGTNTEAFF
TRBV4-3	TRBJ2-4	-	-	TGCGCCAGCAGCCTTGGAGGGTCAGGGCTAGCCAAAAACATTCAGTACTTC	CASSLGGSGLAKNIQYF
TRBV4-1	TRBJ1-2	TRBD1	-	TGCGCCAGCAGCCAGGCCGGGACAGGGGGTGGCTACACCTTC	CASSQAGTGGGYTF
TRBV2	TRBJ1-5	TRBD1	-	TGTGCCAGCAGAGGGACAGACAATAGCAATCAGCCCCAGCATTTT	CASRGTDNSNQPQHF
TRBV7-2	TRBJ1-2	-	-	TGTGCCAGCAGCTTAGCGGGCCCTAACTATGGCTACACCTTC	CASSLAGPNYGYTF
TRBV14	TRBJ1-6	-	few	TGTGCCAGCAGCCAAGAGACATTAACTAATTCACCCCTCCACTTT	CASSQETLTNSPLHF
TRBV27	TRBJ1-2	TRBD1	-	TGTGCCAGCAGTTTAAAGGGGGCCTATGGCTACACCTTC	CASSLKGAYGYTF
TRBV27	TRBJ1-2	TRBD1	-	TGTGCCACCGCTACAATTATCAGGGGGCGCGACTATGGCTACACCTTC	CATATIIRGRDYGYTF
TRBV4-3	TRBJ2-5	-	-	TGCGCCAGCAGCCAAGGGTTAGGAGTGTGGGAGACCCAGTACTTC	CASSQGLGVWETQYF
TRBV6-5	TRBJ2-3	-	-	TGTGCCAGCAGTTACCGGGCGGGGCACACAGATACGCAGTATTTT	CASSYRAGHTDTQYF
TRBV29-1	TRBJ2-7	-	-	TGCAGCGTTGAGGACAGATACTACGAGCAGTACTTC	CSVEDRYYEQYF
TRBV19	TRBJ2-4	-	-	TGTGCCAGTAGTGTCTGGGCTAGCGAAGCCATTCAGTACTTC	CASSVWASEAIQYF
TRBV12-5	TRBJ1-4	-	-	TGTGCTAGTGGCCTCCGGGGGGGTACTAATGAAAAACTGTTTTTT	CASGLRGGTNEKLFF
TRBV27	TRBJ2-7	-	-	TGTGCCAGCAGTCAGACCGGGGTCTACGAGCAGTACTTC	CASSQTGVYEQYF
TRBV30	TRBJ2-7	TRBD1	-	TGTGCCTGGAGTTCCCCACCCGGGACAGGGTACTACGAGCAGTACTTC	CAWSSPPGTGYYEQYF
TRBV27	TRBJ2-3	-	-	TGTGCCAGCAGTGAACCAGGGGTTGATACGCAGTATTTT	CASSEPGVDTQYF
TRBV5-1	TRBJ2-7	TRBD2	-	TGCGCCAGCAGCTTGTCTCTCCCGGGAGGCGCTCCCTACGAGCAGTACTTC	CASSLSLPGGAPYEQYF
TRBV4-1	TRBJ2-2	-	-	TGCGCCAGCAGCGGCGAGGTTGGCACCGGGGAGCTGTTTTTT	CASSGEVGTGELFF
TRBV4-1	TRBJ2-5	-	once	TGCGCCAGCAGCCAAGATCGAGCTGGAGAGACCCAGTACTTC	CASSQDRAGETQYF
TRBV10-3	TRBJ1-1	-	-	TGTGCCATCAGTGAGGTAAAGGGGCAGGTGAACACTGAAGCTTTCTTT	CAISEVKGQVNTEAFF
TRBV30	TRBJ2-7	TRBD2	-	TGTGCCTGGAGTGTAGGTAGTCTAGCGGACTCCTACGAGCAGTACTTC	CAWSVGSLADSYEQYF
TRBV19	TRBJ2-2	-	-	TGTGCCAGTAGGGACCCCGGTGGGGTCAGGGTCGGGGAGCTGTTTTTT	CASRDPGGVRVGELFF
TRBV6-1	TRBJ1-3	TRBD1	few	TGTGCCAGCAGTGAAGGAGCGACAGGGGGAAACACCATATATTTT	CASSEGATGGNTIYF
TRBV2	TRBJ2-1	-	-	TGTGCCAGCTACTCGGGACAAAGCTCCTACAATGAGCAGTTCTTC	CASYSGQSSYNEQFF
TRBV7-6	TRBJ2-2	TRBD1	-	TGTGCCAGCAGCCCGGCGACAGGGTATCAGGCCGGGGAGCTGTTTTTT	CASSPATGYQAGELFF